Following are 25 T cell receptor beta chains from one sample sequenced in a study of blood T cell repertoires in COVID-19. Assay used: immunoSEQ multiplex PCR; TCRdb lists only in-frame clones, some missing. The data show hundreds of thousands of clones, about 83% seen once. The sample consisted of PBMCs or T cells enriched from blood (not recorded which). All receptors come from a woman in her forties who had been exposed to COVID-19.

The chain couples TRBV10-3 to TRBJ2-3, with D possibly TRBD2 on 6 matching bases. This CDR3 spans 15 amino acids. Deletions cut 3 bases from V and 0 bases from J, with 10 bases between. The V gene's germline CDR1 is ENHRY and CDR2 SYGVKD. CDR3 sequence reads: CAISESGPSTDTQYF. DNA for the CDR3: TGTGCCATCAGTGAAAGCGGGCCTAGCACAGATACGCAGTATTTT.

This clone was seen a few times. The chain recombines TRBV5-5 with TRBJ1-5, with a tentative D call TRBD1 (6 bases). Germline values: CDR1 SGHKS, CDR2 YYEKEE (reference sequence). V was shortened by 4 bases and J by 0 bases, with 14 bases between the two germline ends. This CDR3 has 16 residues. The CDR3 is CASSPRGGFSNQPQHF. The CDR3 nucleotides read TGTGCCAGCAGCCCTAGGGGGGGATTTAGCAATCAGCCCCAGCATTTT.

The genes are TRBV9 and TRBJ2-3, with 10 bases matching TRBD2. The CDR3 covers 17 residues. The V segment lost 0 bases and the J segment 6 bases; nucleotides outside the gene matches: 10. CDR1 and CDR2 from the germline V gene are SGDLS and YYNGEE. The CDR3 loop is CASSVGSLAGISDTQYF. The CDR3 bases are TGTGCCAGCAGCGTAGGGTCACTAGCGGGGATTTCGGATACGCAGTATTTT.

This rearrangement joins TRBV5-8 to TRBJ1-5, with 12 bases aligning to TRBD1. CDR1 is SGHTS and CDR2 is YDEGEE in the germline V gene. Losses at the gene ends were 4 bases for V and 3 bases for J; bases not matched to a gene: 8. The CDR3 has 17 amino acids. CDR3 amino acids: CASSRGQGAFNNQPQHF. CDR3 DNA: TGTGCCAGCAGCCGGGGACAGGGGGCGTTCAACAATCAGCCCCAGCATTTT.

Written as DNA, the CDR3 is TGTGCCACTACGAGTTGGGGGGATCCGAACACTGAAGCTTTCTTT. It translates to CATTSWGDPNTEAFF. V usage is TRBV19 and J usage is TRBJ1-1, with D perhaps TRBD1 (5 bases). V lost 10 bases and J 1 base, leaving 19 bases between the germline ends. The CDR3 is 15 residues long. In germline, CDR1 is LNHDA, CDR2 SQIVND (reference sequence).

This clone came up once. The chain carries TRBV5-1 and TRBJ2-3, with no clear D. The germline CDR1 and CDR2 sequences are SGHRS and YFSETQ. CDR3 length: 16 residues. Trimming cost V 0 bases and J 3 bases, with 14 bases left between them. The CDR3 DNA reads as TGCGCCAGCAGCTTGGGGGCAGCAACCTTAACAGATACGCAGTATTTT. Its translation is CASSLGAATLTDTQYF.

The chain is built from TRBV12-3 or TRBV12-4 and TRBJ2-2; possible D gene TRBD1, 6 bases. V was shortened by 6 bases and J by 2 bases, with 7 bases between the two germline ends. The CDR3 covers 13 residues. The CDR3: CASRQGNTGELFF. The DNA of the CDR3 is TGTGCCAGCAGACAGGGAAACACCGGGGAGCTGTTTTTT.

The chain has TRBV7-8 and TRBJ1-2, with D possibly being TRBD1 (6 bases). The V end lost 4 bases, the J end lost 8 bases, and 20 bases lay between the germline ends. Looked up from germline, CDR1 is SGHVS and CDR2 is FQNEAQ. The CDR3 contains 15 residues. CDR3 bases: TGTGCCAGCAGCTCCCAGGACAGCGGGAGGGGAGGCTACACCTTC. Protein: CASSSQDSGRGGYTF.

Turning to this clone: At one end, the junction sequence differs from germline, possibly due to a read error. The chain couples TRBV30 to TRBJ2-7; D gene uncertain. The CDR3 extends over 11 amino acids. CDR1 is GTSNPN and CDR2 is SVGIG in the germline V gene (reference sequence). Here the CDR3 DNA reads TGTGCCTGGAGTGACTCCCACGAGCAGTACTTC. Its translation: CAWSDSHEQYF.

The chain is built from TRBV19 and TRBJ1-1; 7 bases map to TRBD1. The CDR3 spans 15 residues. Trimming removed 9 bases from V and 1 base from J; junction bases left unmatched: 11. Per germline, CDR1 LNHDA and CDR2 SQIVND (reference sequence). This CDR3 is CASRFTGTANTEAFF. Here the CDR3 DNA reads TGTGCCAGCAGATTCACCGGGACAGCGAACACTGAAGCTTTCTTT. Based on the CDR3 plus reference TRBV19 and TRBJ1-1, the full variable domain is DGGITQSPKYLFRKEGQNVTLSCEQNLNHDAMYWYRQDPGQGLRLIYYSQIVNDFQKGDIAEGYSVSREKKESFPLTVTSAQKNPTAFYLCASRFTGTANTEAFFGQGTRLTVV.

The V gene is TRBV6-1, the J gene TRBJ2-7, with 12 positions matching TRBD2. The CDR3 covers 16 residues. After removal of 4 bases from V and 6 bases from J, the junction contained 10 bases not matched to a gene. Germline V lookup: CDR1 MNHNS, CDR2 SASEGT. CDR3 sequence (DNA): TGTGCCAGCAGTGCCAGGACTAGCGGGGCCGTCTCCGAGCAGTACTTC. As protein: CASSARTSGAVSEQYF.

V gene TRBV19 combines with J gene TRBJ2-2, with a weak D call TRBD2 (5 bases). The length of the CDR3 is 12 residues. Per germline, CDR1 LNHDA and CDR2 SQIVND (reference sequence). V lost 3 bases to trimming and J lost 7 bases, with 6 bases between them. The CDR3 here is CASSIRGGELFF. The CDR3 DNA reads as TGTGCCAGTAGTATCCGGGGCGGGGAGCTGTTTTTT.

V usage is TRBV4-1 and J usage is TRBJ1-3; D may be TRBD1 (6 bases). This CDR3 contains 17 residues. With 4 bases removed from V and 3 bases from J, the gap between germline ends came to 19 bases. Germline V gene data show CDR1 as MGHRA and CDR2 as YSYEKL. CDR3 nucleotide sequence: TGCGCCAGCAGCCGCCTAGCGGGGGGGGCAGATGGAAACACCATATATTTT. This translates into CASSRLAGGADGNTIYF.

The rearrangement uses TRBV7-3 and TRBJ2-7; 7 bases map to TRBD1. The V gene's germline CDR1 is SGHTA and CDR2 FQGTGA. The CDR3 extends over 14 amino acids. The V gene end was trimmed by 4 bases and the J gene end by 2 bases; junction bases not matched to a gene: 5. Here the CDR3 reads CASSSATGTYEQYF. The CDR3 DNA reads TGTGCCAGCAGCTCGGCGACAGGGACCTACGAGCAGTACTTC.

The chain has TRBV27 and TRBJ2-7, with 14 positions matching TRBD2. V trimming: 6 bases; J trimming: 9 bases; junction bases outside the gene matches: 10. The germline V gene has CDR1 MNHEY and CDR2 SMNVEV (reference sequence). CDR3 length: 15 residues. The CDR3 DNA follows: TGTGCCAGCAGAATCCCCGGGACTAGCGGGGGAGGGCAGTACTTC. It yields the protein CASRIPGTSGGGQYF.

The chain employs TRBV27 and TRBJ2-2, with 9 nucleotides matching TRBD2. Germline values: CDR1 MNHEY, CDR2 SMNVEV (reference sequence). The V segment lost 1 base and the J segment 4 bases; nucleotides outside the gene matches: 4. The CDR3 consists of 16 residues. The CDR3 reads CASSLWGLALTGELFF. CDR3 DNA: TGTGCCAGCAGTTTATGGGGACTAGCACTCACCGGGGAGCTGTTTTTT.

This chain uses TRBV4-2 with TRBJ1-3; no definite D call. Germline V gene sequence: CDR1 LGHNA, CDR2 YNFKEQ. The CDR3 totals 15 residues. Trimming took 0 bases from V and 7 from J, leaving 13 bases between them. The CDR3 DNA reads TGTGCCAGCAGCCAAGATTGGGCCCTAAGGAACACCATATATTTT. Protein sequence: CASSQDWALRNTIYF.

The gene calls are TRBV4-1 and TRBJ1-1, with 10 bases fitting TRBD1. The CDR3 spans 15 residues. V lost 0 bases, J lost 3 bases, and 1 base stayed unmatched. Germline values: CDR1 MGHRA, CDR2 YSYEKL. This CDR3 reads CASSQEDRGYTEAFF. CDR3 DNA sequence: TGCGCCAGCAGCCAAGAGGACAGGGGGTACACTGAAGCTTTCTTT.

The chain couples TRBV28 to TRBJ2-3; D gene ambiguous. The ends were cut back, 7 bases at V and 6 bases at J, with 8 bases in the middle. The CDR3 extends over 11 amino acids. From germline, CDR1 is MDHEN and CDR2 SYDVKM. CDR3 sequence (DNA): TGTGCCAGCACCCAACGGGATACGCAGTATTTT. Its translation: CASTQRDTQYF.

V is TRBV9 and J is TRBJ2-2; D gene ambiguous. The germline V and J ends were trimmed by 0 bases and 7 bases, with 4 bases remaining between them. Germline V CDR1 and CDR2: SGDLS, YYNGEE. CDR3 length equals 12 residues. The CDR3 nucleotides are TGTGCCAGCAGCGTAGGTAGCGGGGAGCTGTTTTTT. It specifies CASSVGSGELFF.

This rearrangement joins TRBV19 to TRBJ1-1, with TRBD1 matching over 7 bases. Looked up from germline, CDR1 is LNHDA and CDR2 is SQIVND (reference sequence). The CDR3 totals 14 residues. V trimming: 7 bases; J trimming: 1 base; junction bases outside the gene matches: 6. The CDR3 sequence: CASNRQGRNTEAFF. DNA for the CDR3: TGTGCCAGTAACAGACAGGGCCGGAACACTGAAGCTTTCTTT.

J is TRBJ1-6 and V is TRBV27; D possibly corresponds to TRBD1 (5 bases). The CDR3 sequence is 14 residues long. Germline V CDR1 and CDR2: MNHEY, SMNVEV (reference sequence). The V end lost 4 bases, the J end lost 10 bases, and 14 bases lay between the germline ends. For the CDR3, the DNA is TGTGCCAGCAGTTGGGGGAGGAGGGAATCACCCCTCCACTTT. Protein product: CASSWGRRESPLHF.

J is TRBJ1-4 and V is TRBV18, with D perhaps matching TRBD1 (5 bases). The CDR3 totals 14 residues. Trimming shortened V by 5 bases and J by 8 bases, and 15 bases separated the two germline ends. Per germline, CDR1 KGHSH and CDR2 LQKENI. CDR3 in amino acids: CASSSGTLGEKLFF. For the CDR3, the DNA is TGTGCCAGCTCATCCGGGACTTTGGGGGAAAAACTGTTTTTT.

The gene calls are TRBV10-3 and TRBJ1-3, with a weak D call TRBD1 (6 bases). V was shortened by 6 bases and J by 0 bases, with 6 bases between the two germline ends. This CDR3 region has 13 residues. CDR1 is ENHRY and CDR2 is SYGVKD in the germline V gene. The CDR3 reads CAIRDSSGNTIYF. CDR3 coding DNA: TGTGCCATCAGGGACAGCTCTGGAAACACCATATATTTT.

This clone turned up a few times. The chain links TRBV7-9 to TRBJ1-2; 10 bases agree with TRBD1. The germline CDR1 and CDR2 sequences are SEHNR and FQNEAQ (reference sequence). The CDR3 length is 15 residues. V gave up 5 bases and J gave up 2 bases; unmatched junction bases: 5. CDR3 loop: CASSPGTGENYGYTF. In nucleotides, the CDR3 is TGTGCCAGCAGCCCAGGGACAGGGGAGAACTATGGCTACACCTTC.